Listed below are T cell receptor beta chains from one sample, sequenced in a study of identical twins. TCRdb re-derived calls from the 5' RACE reads in MiXCR, one entry per CDR3 protein. The repertoire holds approximately 470,000 distinct CDR3 sequences, 13% to 15% seen once, with about 0.54% in the top ten. The data were also submitted as part of a second study, on yellow fever vaccine responses in identical twins.

Sequencing was performed on CD4+ T cells sorted from blood. The receptor source for this set is a young woman in good health. Both conserved end residues are part of each CDR3. D genes are given only for firm matches. Expanded clones get a size class; other rows say once, few or many, or leave the size out.

cdr3_aa: CASSYSTLAGTLYEQYF
cdr3_nt: TGTGCCAGCAGTTACTCGACACTAGCGGGAACCCTCTACGAGCAGTACTTC
clone_size: .
v_call: TRBV6-2/TRBV6-3
d_call: TRBD2
j_call: TRBJ2-7

cdr3_aa: CASSLDRNPGYEQYF
cdr3_nt: TGTGCCAGCAGCCTTGACAGGAACCCAGGGTACGAGCAGTACTTC
clone_size: .
v_call: TRBV6-1
d_call: .
j_call: TRBJ2-7

cdr3_aa: CASSDQAGTALNNEQFF
cdr3_nt: TGTGCCAGCAGCGACCAAGCAGGGACAGCGTTGAACAATGAGCAGTTCTTC
clone_size: .
v_call: TRBV7-3
d_call: TRBD1
j_call: TRBJ2-1

cdr3_aa: CASTPTGILTGELFF
cdr3_nt: TGCGCCAGCACCCCGACAGGGATCCTCACCGGGGAGCTGTTTTTT
clone_size: .
v_call: TRBV5-1
d_call: TRBD1
j_call: TRBJ2-2

cdr3_aa: CASSLDRAADTQYF
cdr3_nt: TGTGCCAGCAGCTTAGACAGGGCAGCAGATACGCAGTATTTT
clone_size: many
v_call: TRBV11-3
d_call: .
j_call: TRBJ2-3

cdr3_aa: CASSLPRGRFDNEQFF
cdr3_nt: TGTGCCAGCAGCTTACCCAGGGGTAGGTTTGACAATGAGCAGTTCTTC
clone_size: .
v_call: TRBV7-2
d_call: .
j_call: TRBJ2-1

cdr3_aa: CASSQEIPGGGIKETQYF
cdr3_nt: TGTGCCAGCAGCCAAGAAATTCCCGGCGGGGGGATAAAAGAGACCCAGTACTTC
clone_size: few
v_call: TRBV3-1
d_call: TRBD2
j_call: TRBJ2-5

cdr3_aa: CASSSLAPPYEQYF
cdr3_nt: TGTGCCAGCAGTTCACTAGCGCCGCCCTACGAGCAGTACTTC
clone_size: few
v_call: TRBV12-3/TRBV12-4
d_call: TRBD2
j_call: TRBJ2-7

cdr3_aa: CASSQGHRDADTQYF
cdr3_nt: TGCGCCAGCAGCCAAGGTCACAGGGACGCAGATACGCAGTATTTT
clone_size: .
v_call: TRBV4-1
d_call: .
j_call: TRBJ2-3

cdr3_aa: CARGPGHLPDTQYF
cdr3_nt: TGTGCCAGGGGCCCCGGGCACCTCCCAGATACGCAGTATTTT
clone_size: .
v_call: TRBV5-6
d_call: .
j_call: TRBJ2-3

cdr3_aa: CASSVAPTSGKYNEQFF
cdr3_nt: TGTGCCAGCAGCGTAGCCCCGACTAGCGGGAAATACAATGAGCAGTTCTTC
clone_size: few
v_call: TRBV9
d_call: TRBD2
j_call: TRBJ2-1

cdr3_aa: CASRDGQVGGEQYF
cdr3_nt: TGCGCCAGCCGGGACGGACAGGTTGGGGGCGAGCAGTACTTC
clone_size: .
v_call: TRBV5-1
d_call: TRBD1
j_call: TRBJ2-7

cdr3_aa: CASSLGGPNQPQHF
cdr3_nt: TGCGCCAGCAGCCTGGGGGGCCCGAATCAGCCCCAGCATTTT
clone_size: many
v_call: TRBV5-1
d_call: .
j_call: TRBJ1-5

cdr3_aa: CASSVVGLAGEQFF
cdr3_nt: TGTGCCAGCAGCGTAGTCGGACTAGCCGGTGAGCAGTTCTTC
clone_size: .
v_call: TRBV9
d_call: TRBD2
j_call: TRBJ2-1

cdr3_aa: CAISESMVSYEQYF
cdr3_nt: TGTGCCATCAGTGAGTCGATGGTGAGTTACGAGCAGTACTTC
clone_size: few
v_call: TRBV10-3
d_call: .
j_call: TRBJ2-7

cdr3_aa: CASSFYRGRETQYF
cdr3_nt: TGTGCCAGCAGCTTTTACAGGGGGCGGGAGACCCAGTACTTC
clone_size: .
v_call: TRBV5-8
d_call: TRBD1
j_call: TRBJ2-5

cdr3_aa: CASSLGTGDTGELFF
cdr3_nt: TGCGCCAGCAGCTTAGGGACAGGGGACACCGGGGAGCTGTTTTTT
clone_size: many
v_call: TRBV18
d_call: TRBD1
j_call: TRBJ2-2

cdr3_aa: CASSFRDRVREQYF
cdr3_nt: TGTGCCAGCAGCTTCCGGGACAGGGTGCGCGAGCAGTACTTC
clone_size: .
v_call: TRBV7-2
d_call: TRBD1
j_call: TRBJ2-7

cdr3_aa: CSARTGSSYNEQFF
cdr3_nt: TGCAGTGCTCGGACTGGGAGCTCCTACAATGAGCAGTTCTTC
clone_size: few
v_call: TRBV20-1
d_call: .
j_call: TRBJ2-1

cdr3_aa: CASSFSGETDTQYF
cdr3_nt: TGTGCCAGCAGCTTTTCCGGAGAAACAGATACGCAGTATTTT
clone_size: many
v_call: TRBV7-2
d_call: .
j_call: TRBJ2-3

cdr3_aa: CASSPLRGQGSSGANVLTF
cdr3_nt: TGTGCCAGCAGCCCGCTACGGGGACAGGGAAGCTCTGGGGCCAACGTCCTGACTTTC
clone_size: .
v_call: TRBV7-3
d_call: TRBD1
j_call: TRBJ2-6

cdr3_aa: CASSPRASREETQYF
cdr3_nt: TGTGCCAGCTCACCGAGGGCTAGTAGGGAGGAGACCCAGTACTTC
clone_size: .
v_call: TRBV18
d_call: .
j_call: TRBJ2-5

cdr3_aa: CASSATSAYGYTF
cdr3_nt: TGTGCCAGCAGCGCAACCTCAGCTTATGGCTACACCTTC
clone_size: many
v_call: TRBV3-1
d_call: .
j_call: TRBJ1-2

cdr3_aa: CASSFGQDEKLFF
cdr3_nt: TGTGCCAGCAGCTTCGGACAGGATGAAAAACTGTTTTTT
clone_size: .
v_call: TRBV7-9
d_call: TRBD1
j_call: TRBJ1-4

cdr3_aa: CASSWGLAVSYNEQFF
cdr3_nt: TGCGCCAGCAGCTGGGGACTAGCGGTATCCTACAATGAGCAGTTCTTC
clone_size: few
v_call: TRBV5-1
d_call: TRBD2
j_call: TRBJ2-1

cdr3_aa: CSALPGLAEGRGDTQYF
cdr3_nt: TGCAGTGCTCTCCCGGGACTAGCGGAGGGTCGAGGAGATACGCAGTATTTT
clone_size: .
v_call: TRBV20-1
d_call: TRBD2
j_call: TRBJ2-3

cdr3_aa: CASSLSGERSPLHF
cdr3_nt: TGTGCCAGCAGTTTATCAGGGGAGAGATCACCCCTCCACTTT
clone_size: many
v_call: TRBV28
d_call: .
j_call: TRBJ1-6

cdr3_aa: CASSLGVTSYEQYF
cdr3_nt: TGTGCCAGCAGTTTGGGGGTGACTAGCTACGAGCAGTACTTC
clone_size: many
v_call: TRBV12-3/TRBV12-4
d_call: .
j_call: TRBJ2-7

cdr3_aa: CASSYTGNTEAFF
cdr3_nt: TGTGCCAGCAGTTATACGGGGAACACTGAAGCTTTCTTT
clone_size: many
v_call: TRBV6-5
d_call: .
j_call: TRBJ1-1

cdr3_aa: CASSPGHKNIQYF
cdr3_nt: TGTGCCAGCAGTCCCGGTCACAAAAACATTCAGTACTTC
clone_size: .
v_call: TRBV12-3/TRBV12-4
d_call: .
j_call: TRBJ2-4

cdr3_aa: CASSAETGVSPLHF
cdr3_nt: TGTGCCAGCAGTGCGGAGACAGGGGTATCACCCCTCCACTTT
clone_size: .
v_call: TRBV6-4
d_call: TRBD1
j_call: TRBJ1-6

cdr3_aa: CASSYRAGGPSDTQYF
cdr3_nt: TGTGCCAGCAGTTATAGAGCGGGAGGGCCCTCAGATACGCAGTATTTT
clone_size: few
v_call: TRBV6-5
d_call: TRBD2
j_call: TRBJ2-3

cdr3_aa: CASSTAEGNNQPQHF
cdr3_nt: TGTGCCAGCAGTACCGCCGAGGGCAACAATCAGCCCCAGCATTTT
clone_size: few
v_call: TRBV28
d_call: .
j_call: TRBJ1-5

cdr3_aa: CASSLALLAGSTDTQYF
cdr3_nt: TGTGCCAGCAGCTTAGCCCTATTAGCGGGAAGCACAGATACGCAGTATTTT
clone_size: few
v_call: TRBV7-2
d_call: TRBD2
j_call: TRBJ2-3

cdr3_aa: CSARDRRGQYNEQFF
cdr3_nt: TGCAGTGCTAGAGATAGGAGGGGGCAATACAATGAGCAGTTCTTC
clone_size: few
v_call: TRBV20-1
d_call: .
j_call: TRBJ2-1

cdr3_aa: CASGRAVDTQYF
cdr3_nt: TGTGCCAGCGGGAGGGCGGTAGATACGCAGTATTTT
clone_size: few
v_call: TRBV12-3/TRBV12-4
d_call: TRBD2
j_call: TRBJ2-3

cdr3_aa: CASSPELAGGRYEQYF
cdr3_nt: TGTGCCAGCAGTCCGGAGCTAGCGGGGGGCCGCTACGAGCAGTACTTC
clone_size: .
v_call: TRBV12-3/TRBV12-4
d_call: TRBD2
j_call: TRBJ2-7

cdr3_aa: CASKAGREWDTDTQYF
cdr3_nt: TGTGCCAGCAAGGCTGGACGGGAGTGGGACACAGATACGCAGTATTTT
clone_size: .
v_call: TRBV11-2
d_call: .
j_call: TRBJ2-3

cdr3_aa: CASSLTGGGTEAFF
cdr3_nt: TGCGCCAGCAGCTTGACGGGGGGCGGCACTGAAGCTTTCTTT
clone_size: many
v_call: TRBV5-1
d_call: .
j_call: TRBJ1-1

cdr3_aa: CAWAHDIQYF
cdr3_nt: TGTGCCTGGGCTCACGACATTCAGTACTTC
clone_size: few
v_call: TRBV30
d_call: .
j_call: TRBJ2-4

cdr3_aa: CASSVAGGIQETQYF
cdr3_nt: TGTGCCAGCAGCGTAGCGGGGGGGATCCAAGAGACCCAGTACTTC
clone_size: many
v_call: TRBV7-8
d_call: TRBD2
j_call: TRBJ2-5

cdr3_aa: CASSFRDRGSGQYF
cdr3_nt: TGCGCCAGCAGCTTCCGGGACAGGGGATCAGGGCAGTACTTC
clone_size: many
v_call: TRBV5-1
d_call: TRBD1
j_call: TRBJ2-7

cdr3_aa: CATSDWPRGLAGDLTRETQYF
cdr3_nt: TGTGCCACCAGTGATTGGCCTCGGGGACTAGCGGGAGATTTGACCAGAGAGACCCAGTACTTC
clone_size: .
v_call: TRBV24-1
d_call: TRBD2
j_call: TRBJ2-5

cdr3_aa: CASSAGGTGELFF
cdr3_nt: TGTGCCAGCAGCGCCGGAGGCACCGGGGAGCTGTTTTTT
clone_size: few
v_call: TRBV7-3
d_call: .
j_call: TRBJ2-2

cdr3_aa: CASSQATASTLSDEQFF
cdr3_nt: TGCGCCAGCAGCCAAGCAACTGCTAGCACTCTTAGCGATGAGCAGTTCTTC
clone_size: .
v_call: TRBV4-3
d_call: .
j_call: TRBJ2-1

cdr3_aa: CASSQAAGGINTGELFF
cdr3_nt: TGTGCCAGCAGCCAAGCGGCAGGGGGTATCAACACCGGGGAGCTGTTTTTT
clone_size: few
v_call: TRBV3-1
d_call: TRBD1
j_call: TRBJ2-2

cdr3_aa: CASSLPRTVPQHF
cdr3_nt: TGTGCCAGCAGTTTACCAAGGACAGTGCCCCAGCATTTT
clone_size: few
v_call: TRBV28
d_call: .
j_call: TRBJ1-5

cdr3_aa: CASSPPAGNTEAFF
cdr3_nt: TGTGCCAGCAGCCCACCCGCCGGGAACACTGAAGCTTTCTTT
clone_size: few
v_call: TRBV11-2
d_call: .
j_call: TRBJ1-1

cdr3_aa: CASSQAGQFYGYTF
cdr3_nt: TGCGCCAGCAGCCAAGCCGGACAGTTCTATGGCTACACCTTC
clone_size: .
v_call: TRBV4-1
d_call: .
j_call: TRBJ1-2

cdr3_aa: CASSSKTGSYEQYF
cdr3_nt: TGCGCCAGCAGCTCGAAGACGGGCTCCTACGAGCAGTACTTC
clone_size: .
v_call: TRBV5-1
d_call: .
j_call: TRBJ2-7

cdr3_aa: CSASYSGSFSYEQYF
cdr3_nt: TGCAGTGCTAGTTACTCAGGGAGTTTCTCCTACGAGCAGTACTTC
clone_size: few
v_call: TRBV20-1
d_call: .
j_call: TRBJ2-7

cdr3_aa: CSAQPPTIRLAQETQYF
cdr3_nt: TGCAGTGCCCAGCCCCCAACAATTCGGCTAGCGCAAGAGACCCAGTACTTC
clone_size: few
v_call: TRBV20-1
d_call: .
j_call: TRBJ2-5

cdr3_aa: CASRKGPNYGYTF
cdr3_nt: TGTGCCAGCAGAAAGGGCCCTAACTATGGCTACACCTTC
clone_size: few
v_call: TRBV28
d_call: .
j_call: TRBJ1-2

cdr3_aa: CASSPTGTLDEQYF
cdr3_nt: TGTGCCAGCTCACCGACAGGGACGCTGGACGAGCAGTACTTC
clone_size: .
v_call: TRBV18
d_call: TRBD1
j_call: TRBJ2-7

cdr3_aa: CASRAGGTQETQYF
cdr3_nt: TGTGCCAGCCGCGCGGGGGGAACACAAGAGACCCAGTACTTC
clone_size: .
v_call: TRBV2
d_call: TRBD2
j_call: TRBJ2-5

cdr3_aa: CASSLVWGAATEAFF
cdr3_nt: TGTGCCAGCAGCTTGGTATGGGGGGCTGCCACTGAAGCTTTCTTT
clone_size: .
v_call: TRBV7-9
d_call: .
j_call: TRBJ1-1

cdr3_aa: CASRFGASRNQPQHF
cdr3_nt: TGTGCCAGCAGATTTGGGGCCTCGCGCAATCAGCCCCAGCATTTT
clone_size: .
v_call: TRBV5-5
d_call: .
j_call: TRBJ1-5

cdr3_aa: CASSQDPSGTDTQYF
cdr3_nt: TGTGCCAGCAGCCAAGACCCCAGCGGCACAGATACGCAGTATTTT
clone_size: few
v_call: TRBV3-1
d_call: .
j_call: TRBJ2-3

cdr3_aa: CASSRTGTWNEQFF
cdr3_nt: TGTGCCAGTAGTAGAACAGGTACATGGAATGAGCAGTTCTTC
clone_size: few
v_call: TRBV19
d_call: .
j_call: TRBJ2-1